These T cell receptor beta chains were read from a single sample in a study of cytomegalovirus exposure and HLA in healthy donors. TCRdb keeps only in-frame clones here, not all; method: immunoSEQ multiplex PCR. The data hold under 300,000 clones, with around 87% observed a single time. Sequencing used PBMCs. Receptor source: a woman under 40 in good health and CMV-seropositive. CDR3s include the opening cysteine and the closing phenylalanine or tryptophan. A D gene is named only where the DNA matches it firmly.

v_gene	d_gene	j_gene	CDR3aa	CDR3nt
TRBV4-1	-	TRBJ1-1	CASSPREQTMNTEAFF	TGCGCCAGCAGCCCGAGGGAACAGACTATGAACACTGAAGCTTTCTTT
TRBV19	-	TRBJ1-5	CASKARQEHSNQPQHF	TGTGCCAGTAAGGCCCGACAGGAACATAGCAATCAGCCCCAGCATTTT
TRBV13	-	TRBJ2-7	CASSPSLGSASYEQYF	TGTGCCAGCAGCCCATCTTTGGGGAGCGCCTCCTACGAGCAGTACTTC
TRBV11-3	TRBD2	TRBJ2-5	CASSLGLAAQETQYF	TGTGCCAGCAGCCTGGGGCTAGCGGCCCAAGAGACCCAGTACTTC
TRBV11-3	TRBD2	TRBJ2-7	CASSLGLAVHEQYF	TGTGCCAGCAGCTTAGGGCTAGCGGTGCACGAGCAGTACTTC
TRBV15	TRBD2	TRBJ2-3	CATGGPGLAGGPTDTQYF	TGTGCCACCGGGGGGCCGGGACTAGCGGGAGGTCCCACAGATACGCAGTATTTT
TRBV27	TRBD1	TRBJ2-5	CASSHQTGLEETQYF	TGTGCCAGCAGCCATCAGACAGGGCTGGAAGAGACCCAGTACTTC
TRBV5-1	-	TRBJ1-1	CASSFAGAANTEAFF	TGCGCCAGCAGCTTTGCAGGGGCCGCGAACACTGAAGCTTTCTTT
TRBV27	-	TRBJ1-5	CASSTTAHQPQHF	TGTGCCAGCAGCACGACAGCTCATCAGCCCCAGCATTTT
TRBV7-6	TRBD2	TRBJ2-1	CASSLSPGGPYEQFF	TGTGCCAGCAGCTTGTCACCGGGAGGGCCTTATGAGCAGTTCTTC
TRBV7-2	-	TRBJ2-7	CASTLLGGSYEQYF	TGTGCCAGCACCCTACTCGGGGGATCCTACGAGCAGTACTTC
TRBV10-2	-	TRBJ2-6	CASSERGISGANVLTF	TGCGCCAGCAGCGAGAGGGGTATCTCTGGGGCCAACGTCCTGACTTTC
TRBV4-1	-	TRBJ1-5	CASSQVGGNQPQHF	TGCGCCAGCAGCCAAGTTGGGGGGAATCAGCCCCAGCATTTT
TRBV7-8	-	TRBJ1-1	CASSFRGGAFF	TGTGCCAGCAGCTTTAGAGGGGGAGCTTTCTTT
TRBV9	TRBD2	TRBJ2-7	CASSGAGANEQYF	TGTGCCAGCAGCGGAGCGGGAGCGAACGAGCAGTACTTC
TRBV9	-	TRBJ1-4	CASSAPPNGTLSEKLFF	TGTGCCAGCAGCGCCCCCCCTAACGGGACTCTCAGTGAAAAACTGTTTTTT
TRBV10-3	TRBD2	TRBJ2-3	CAHWLAGGPRLITDTQYF	TGTGCCCATTGGCTAGCGGGAGGGCCCAGGCTGATCACAGATACGCAGTATTTT
TRBV27	-	TRBJ2-5	CASSLSNRDLYGETQYF	TGTGCCAGCAGTTTATCCAACAGGGACCTTTATGGAGAGACCCAGTACTTC
TRBV25-1	-	TRBJ1-2	CASSDLGRSPNYGYTF	TGTGCCAGCAGCGACCTGGGGAGATCCCCGAACTATGGCTACACCTTC
TRBV5-4	-	TRBJ2-2	CASRVIGGELFF	TGTGCCAGCAGGGTTATCGGCGGGGAGCTGTTTTTT
TRBV19	-	TRBJ2-7	CASSIVGVTYDEQYF	TGTGCCAGTAGTATAGTCGGGGTTACCTACGACGAGCAGTACTTC